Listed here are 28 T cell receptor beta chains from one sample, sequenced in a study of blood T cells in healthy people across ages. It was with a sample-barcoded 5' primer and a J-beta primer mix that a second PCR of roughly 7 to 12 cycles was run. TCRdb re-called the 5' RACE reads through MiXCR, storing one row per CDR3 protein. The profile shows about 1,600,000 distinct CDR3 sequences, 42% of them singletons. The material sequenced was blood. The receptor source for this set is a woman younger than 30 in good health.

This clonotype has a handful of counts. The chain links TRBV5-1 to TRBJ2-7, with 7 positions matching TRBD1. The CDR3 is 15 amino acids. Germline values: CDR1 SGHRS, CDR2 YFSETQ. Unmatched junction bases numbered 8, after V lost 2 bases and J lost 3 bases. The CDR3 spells CASSFTGTDHYEQYF. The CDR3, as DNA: TGCGCCAGCAGCTTCACAGGGACAGACCACTACGAGCAGTACTTC. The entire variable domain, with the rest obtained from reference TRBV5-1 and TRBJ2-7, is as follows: KAGVTQTPRYLIKTRGQQVTLSCSPISGHRSVSWYQQTPGQGLQFLFEYFSETQRNKGNFPGRFSGRQFSNSRSEMNVSTLELGDSALYLCASSFTGTDHYEQYFGPGTRLTVT.

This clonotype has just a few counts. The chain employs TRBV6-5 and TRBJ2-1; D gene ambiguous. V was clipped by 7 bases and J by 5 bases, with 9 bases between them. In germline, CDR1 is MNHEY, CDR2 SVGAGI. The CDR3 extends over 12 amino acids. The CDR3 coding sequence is TGTGCCAGCACTACAATTAACAATGAGCAGTTCTTC. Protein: CASTTINNEQFF.

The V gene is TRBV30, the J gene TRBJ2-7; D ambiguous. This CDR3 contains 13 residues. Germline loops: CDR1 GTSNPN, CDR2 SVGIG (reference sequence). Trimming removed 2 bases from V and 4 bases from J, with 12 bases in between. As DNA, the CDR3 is TGTGCCTGGAGTCAAGAACTTACATACGAGCAGTACTTC. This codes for CAWSQELTYEQYF.

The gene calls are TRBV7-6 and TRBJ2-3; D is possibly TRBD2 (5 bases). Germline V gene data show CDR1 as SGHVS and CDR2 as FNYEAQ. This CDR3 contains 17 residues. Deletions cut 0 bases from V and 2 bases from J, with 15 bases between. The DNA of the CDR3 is TGTGCCAGCAGCTTAGCGAGAGGGCTAGATTCCACAGATACGCAGTATTTT. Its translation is CASSLARGLDSTDTQYF. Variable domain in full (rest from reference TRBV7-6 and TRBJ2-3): GAGVSQSPRYKVTKRGQDVALRCDPISGHVSLYWYRQALGQGPEFLTYFNYEAQQDKSGLPNDRFSAERPEGSISTLTIQRTEQRDSAMYRCASSLARGLDSTDTQYFGPGTRLTVL.

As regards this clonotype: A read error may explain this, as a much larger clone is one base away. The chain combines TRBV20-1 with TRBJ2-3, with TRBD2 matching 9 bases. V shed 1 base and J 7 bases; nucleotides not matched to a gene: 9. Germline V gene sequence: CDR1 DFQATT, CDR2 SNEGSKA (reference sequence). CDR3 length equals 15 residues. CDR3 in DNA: TGCAGTGCTAGAGTAACTGGCGGGAGGGGGTATACGCAGTATTTT. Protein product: CSARVTGGRGYTQYF.

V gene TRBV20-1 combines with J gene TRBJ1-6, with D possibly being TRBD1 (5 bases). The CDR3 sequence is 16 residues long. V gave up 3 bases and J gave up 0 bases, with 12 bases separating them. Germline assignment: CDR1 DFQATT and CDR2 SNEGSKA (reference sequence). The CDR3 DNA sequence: TGCAGTGCTAGGGGGTCGGGGGGCTCCTATAATTCACCCCTCCACTTT. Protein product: CSARGSGGSYNSPLHF.

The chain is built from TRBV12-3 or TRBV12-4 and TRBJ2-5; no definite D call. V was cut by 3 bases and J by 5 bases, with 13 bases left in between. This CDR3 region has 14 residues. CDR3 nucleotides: TGTGCCAGCAGTTTCATGTCCACCGGGGAGACCCAGTACTTC. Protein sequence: CASSFMSTGETQYF.

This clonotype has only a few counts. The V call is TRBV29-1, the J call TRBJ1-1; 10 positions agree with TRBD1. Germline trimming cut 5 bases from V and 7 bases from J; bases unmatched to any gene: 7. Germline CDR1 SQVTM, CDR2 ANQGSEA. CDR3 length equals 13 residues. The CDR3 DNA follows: TGCAGCGTTTTGGACAGGGGGTCTGTTGAAGCTTTCTTT. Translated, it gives CSVLDRGSVEAFF.

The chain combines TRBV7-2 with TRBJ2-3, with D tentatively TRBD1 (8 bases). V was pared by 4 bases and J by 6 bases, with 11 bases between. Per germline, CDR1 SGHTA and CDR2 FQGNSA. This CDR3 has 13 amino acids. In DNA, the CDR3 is TGTGCCAGCAGCTACAGGGGGGGCGATACGCAGTATTTT. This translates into CASSYRGGDTQYF.

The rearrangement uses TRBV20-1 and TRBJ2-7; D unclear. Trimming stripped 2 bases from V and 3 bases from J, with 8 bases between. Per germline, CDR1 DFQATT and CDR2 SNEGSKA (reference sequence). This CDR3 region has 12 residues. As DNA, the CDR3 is TGCAGTGCTAGACAGCTAAACTACGAGCAGTACTTC. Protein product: CSARQLNYEQYF.

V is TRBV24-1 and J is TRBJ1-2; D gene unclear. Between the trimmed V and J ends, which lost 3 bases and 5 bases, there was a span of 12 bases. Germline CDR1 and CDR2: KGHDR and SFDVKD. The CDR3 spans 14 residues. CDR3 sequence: CATSDPGHNYGYTF. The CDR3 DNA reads TGTGCCACCAGTGATCCCGGCCATAATTATGGCTACACCTTC.

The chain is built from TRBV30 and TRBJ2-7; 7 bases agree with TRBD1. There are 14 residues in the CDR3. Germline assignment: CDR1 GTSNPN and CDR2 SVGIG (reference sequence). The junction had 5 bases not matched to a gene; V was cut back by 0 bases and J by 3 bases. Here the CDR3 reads CAWSVGDSIYEQYF. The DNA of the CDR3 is TGTGCCTGGAGTGTGGGGGACAGTATCTACGAGCAGTACTTC. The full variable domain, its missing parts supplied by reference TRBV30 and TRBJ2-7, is SQTIHQWPATLVQPVGSPLSLECTVEGTSNPNLYWYRQAAGRGLQLLFYSVGIGQISSEVPQNLSASRPQDRQFILSSKKLLLSDSGFYLCAWSVGDSIYEQYFGPGTRLTVT.

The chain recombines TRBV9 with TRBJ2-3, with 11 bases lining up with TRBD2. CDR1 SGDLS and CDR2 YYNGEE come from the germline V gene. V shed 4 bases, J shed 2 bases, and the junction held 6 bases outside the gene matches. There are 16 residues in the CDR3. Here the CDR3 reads CASSLIAGGDTDTQYF. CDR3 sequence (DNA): TGTGCCAGCAGCCTTATAGCGGGGGGGGACACAGATACGCAGTATTTT.

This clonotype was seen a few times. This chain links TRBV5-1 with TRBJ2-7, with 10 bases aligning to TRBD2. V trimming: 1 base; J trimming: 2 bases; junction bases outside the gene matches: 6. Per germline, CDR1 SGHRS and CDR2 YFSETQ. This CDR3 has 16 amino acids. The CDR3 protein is CASSLRVTSGAYEQYF. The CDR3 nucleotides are TGCGCCAGCAGCTTGAGGGTAACTAGCGGGGCCTACGAGCAGTACTTC.

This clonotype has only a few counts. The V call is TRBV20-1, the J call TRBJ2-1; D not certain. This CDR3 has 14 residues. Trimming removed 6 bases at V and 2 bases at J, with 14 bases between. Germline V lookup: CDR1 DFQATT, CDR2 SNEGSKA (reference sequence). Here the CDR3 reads CSALTPTTYNEQFF. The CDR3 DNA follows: TGCAGTGCCCTCACACCGACCACCTACAATGAGCAGTTCTTC.

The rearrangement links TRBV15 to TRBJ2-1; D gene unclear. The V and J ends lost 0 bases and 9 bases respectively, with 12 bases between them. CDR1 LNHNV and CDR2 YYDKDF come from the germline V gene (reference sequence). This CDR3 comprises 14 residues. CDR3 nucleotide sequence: TGTGCCACCAGCAGAGACCTTAAAAACTCTGAGCAGTTCTTC. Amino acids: CATSRDLKNSEQFF.

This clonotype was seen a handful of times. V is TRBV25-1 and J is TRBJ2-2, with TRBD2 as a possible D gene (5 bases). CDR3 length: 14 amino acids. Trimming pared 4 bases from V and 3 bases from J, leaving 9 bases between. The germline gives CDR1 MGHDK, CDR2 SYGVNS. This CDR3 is CASSVSRDTGELFF. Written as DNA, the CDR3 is TGTGCCAGCAGTGTATCGCGGGACACCGGGGAGCTGTTTTTT.

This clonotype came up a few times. CDR3 region: CASSLTSAGRNQPQHF. The CDR3 nucleotides are TGTGCCAGCAGTTTAACTTCGGCAGGGAGGAATCAGCCCCAGCATTTT. J is TRBJ1-5 and V is TRBV12-3 or TRBV12-4, with D maybe TRBD1 (5 bases). V shed 2 bases and J shed 4 bases, with 15 bases lying between them. The CDR3 loop spans 16 amino acids.

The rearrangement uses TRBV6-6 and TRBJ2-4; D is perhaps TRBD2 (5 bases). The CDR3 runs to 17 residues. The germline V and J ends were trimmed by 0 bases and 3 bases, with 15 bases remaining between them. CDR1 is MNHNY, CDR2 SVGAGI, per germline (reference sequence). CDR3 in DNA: TGTGCCAGCAGTTACTCCGATGTGGGGAGCGACAAAAACATTCAGTACTTC. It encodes CASSYSDVGSDKNIQYF.

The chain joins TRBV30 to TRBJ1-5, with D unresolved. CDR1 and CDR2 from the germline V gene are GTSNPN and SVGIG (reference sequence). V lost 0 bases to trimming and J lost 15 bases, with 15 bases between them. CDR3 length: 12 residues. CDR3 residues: CAWSVGSDVRHF. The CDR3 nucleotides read TGTGCCTGGAGTGTAGGGTCGGATGTCCGGCATTTT.

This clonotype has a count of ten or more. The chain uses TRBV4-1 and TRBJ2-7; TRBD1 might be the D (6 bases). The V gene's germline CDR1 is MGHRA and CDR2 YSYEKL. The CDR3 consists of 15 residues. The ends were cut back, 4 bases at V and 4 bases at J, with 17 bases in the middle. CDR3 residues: CASSLQYRDVYEQYF. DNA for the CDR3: TGCGCCAGCAGCCTGCAATACAGGGATGTATACGAGCAGTACTTC.

CDR3 protein: CSARPQAGIYEQYF. The DNA for the CDR3 is TGCAGTGCTAGGCCACAGGCGGGCATCTACGAGCAGTACTTC. This chain links TRBV20-1 with TRBJ2-7; D may correspond to TRBD1 or TRBD2 (5 bases each). This CDR3 comprises 14 residues. From germline, CDR1 is DFQATT and CDR2 SNEGSKA (reference sequence). V lost 3 bases to trimming and J lost 3 bases, with 15 bases between them.

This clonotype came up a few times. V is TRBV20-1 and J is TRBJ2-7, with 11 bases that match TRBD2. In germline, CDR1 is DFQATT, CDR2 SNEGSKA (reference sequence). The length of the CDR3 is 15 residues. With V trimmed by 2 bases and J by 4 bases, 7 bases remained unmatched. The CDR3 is CSARSVAGGPYEQYF. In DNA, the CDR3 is TGCAGTGCTAGATCAGTAGCGGGAGGGCCATACGAGCAGTACTTC.

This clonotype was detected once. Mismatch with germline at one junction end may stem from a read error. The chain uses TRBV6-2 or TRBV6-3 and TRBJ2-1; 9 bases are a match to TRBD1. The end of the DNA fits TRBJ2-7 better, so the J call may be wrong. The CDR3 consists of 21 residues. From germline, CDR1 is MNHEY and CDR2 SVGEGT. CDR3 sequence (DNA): TGTACCAGCAGTTTCCCGGGGACAGGGAGGCCTATATCCCTCCCCTACAATGAGCAGTACTTC. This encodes CTSSFPGTGRPISLPYNEQYF.

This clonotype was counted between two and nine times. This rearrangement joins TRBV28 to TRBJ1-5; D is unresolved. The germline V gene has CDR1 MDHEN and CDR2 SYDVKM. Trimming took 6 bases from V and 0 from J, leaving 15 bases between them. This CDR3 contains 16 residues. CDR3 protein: CASRKLSGNSNQPQHF. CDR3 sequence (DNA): TGTGCCAGCAGGAAGCTGAGCGGAAATAGCAATCAGCCCCAGCATTTT.

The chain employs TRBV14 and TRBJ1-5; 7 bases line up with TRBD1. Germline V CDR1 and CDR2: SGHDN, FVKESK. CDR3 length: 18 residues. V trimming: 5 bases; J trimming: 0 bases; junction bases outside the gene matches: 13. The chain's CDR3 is CASSRGQGEGNSNQPQHF. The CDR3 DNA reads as TGTGCCAGCAGCAGGGGGCAGGGAGAAGGTAATAGCAATCAGCCCCAGCATTTT.

In nucleotides, the CDR3 is TGCGCCAGCAGCTTGTCGACAGGGGCGGATGAAAAACTGTTTTTT. It yields the protein CASSLSTGADEKLFF. J is TRBJ1-4 and V is TRBV5-1; TRBD1 aligns across 8 bases. CDR3 length: 15 residues. The V segment lost 1 base and the J segment 6 bases; nucleotides outside the gene matches: 5. CDR1 is SGHRS and CDR2 is YFSETQ in the germline V gene.

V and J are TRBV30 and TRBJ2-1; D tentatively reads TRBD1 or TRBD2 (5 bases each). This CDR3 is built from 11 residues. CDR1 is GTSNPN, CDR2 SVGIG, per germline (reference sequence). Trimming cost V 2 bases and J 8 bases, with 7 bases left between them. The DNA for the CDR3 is TGTGCCTGGAGTCGGGACCATGAGCAGTTCTTC. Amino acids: CAWSRDHEQFF.